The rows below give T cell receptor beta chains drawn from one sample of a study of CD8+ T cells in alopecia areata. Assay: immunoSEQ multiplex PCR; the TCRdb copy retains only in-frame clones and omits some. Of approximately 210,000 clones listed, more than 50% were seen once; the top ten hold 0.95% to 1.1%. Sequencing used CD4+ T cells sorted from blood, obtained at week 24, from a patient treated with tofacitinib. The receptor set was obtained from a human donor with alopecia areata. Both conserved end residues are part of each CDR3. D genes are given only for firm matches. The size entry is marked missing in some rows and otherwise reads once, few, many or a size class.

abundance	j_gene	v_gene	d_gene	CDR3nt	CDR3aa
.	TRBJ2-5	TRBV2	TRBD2	TGTGCCAGCAGACCGACTAGCGGGGCACAAGAGACCCAGTACTTC	CASRPTSGAQETQYF
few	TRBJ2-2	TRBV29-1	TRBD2	TGCAGCGGGCGTAAGACTAGCACTGCGAACACCGGGGAGCTGTTTTTT	CSGRKTSTANTGELFF
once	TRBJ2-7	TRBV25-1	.	TGTGCCAGCAGTGTGACCTACGAGCAGTACTTC	CASSVTYEQYF
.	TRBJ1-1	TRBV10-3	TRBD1	TGTGCCATCAGAACTGGACAGGGAAGTCCGAACACTGAAGCTTTCTTT	CAIRTGQGSPNTEAFF
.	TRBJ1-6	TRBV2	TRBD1	TGTGCCAGCAGTCAGGACAGGGATTCACCCCTCCACTTT	CASSQDRDSPLHF
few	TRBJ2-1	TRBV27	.	TGTGCCAGCAGTTTAAGGGGGAGCTCCTACAATGAGCAGTTCTTC	CASSLRGSSYNEQFF
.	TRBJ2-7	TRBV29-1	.	TGCAGCGTCGCACCGGCAGGGATCGGCGAGCAGTACTTC	CSVAPAGIGEQYF
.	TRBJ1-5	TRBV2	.	TGTGCCAGCAAGGGGATTAGCAATCAGCCCCAGCATTTT	CASKGISNQPQHF
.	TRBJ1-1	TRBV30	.	TGTGCCTGGACGACCCAGCCGAACACTGAAGCTTTCTTT	CAWTTQPNTEAFF
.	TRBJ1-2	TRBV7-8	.	TGTGCCAGCAGCTTAGACGCAGGAGCGAAGAATGGCTACACCTTC	CASSLDAGAKNGYTF
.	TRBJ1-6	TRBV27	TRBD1	TGTGCCAGCAGCCCGGGACAGAATTCACCCCTCCACTTT	CASSPGQNSPLHF
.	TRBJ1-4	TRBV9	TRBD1	TGTGCCAGCAGCGTTTCGACAGGGGACGATGAAAAACTGTTTTTT	CASSVSTGDDEKLFF
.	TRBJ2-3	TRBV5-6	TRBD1	TGTGCCAGCATCGGACAGGGGACAGATACGCAGTATTTT	CASIGQGTDTQYF
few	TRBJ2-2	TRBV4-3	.	TGCGCCAGCAGCCAAGTTCAATCAGCGATCCCCGGGGAGCTGTTTTTT	CASSQVQSAIPGELFF
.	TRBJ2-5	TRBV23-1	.	TGCGCCAGCAGTCAACCGGGGGAGACCCAGTACTTC	CASSQPGETQYF
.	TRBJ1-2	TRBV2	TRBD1	TGTGCCAGCAGCGACAGGGTTGCCTTAAGCTATGGCTACACCTTC	CASSDRVALSYGYTF
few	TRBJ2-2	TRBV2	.	TGTGCCAGCAGTTTCTCCGACAGGACATACACCGGGGAGCTGTTTTTT	CASSFSDRTYTGELFF
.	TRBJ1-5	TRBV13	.	TGTGCCAGCAGCTCCCGGAATCAGCCCCAGCATTTT	CASSSRNQPQHF
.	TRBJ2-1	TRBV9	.	TGTGCCAGCAGCGTATCTTTCGTCTCCTACAATGAGCAGTTCTTC	CASSVSFVSYNEQFF
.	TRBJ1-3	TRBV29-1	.	TGCAGCGTTGGACAGTCGGCTGGAAACACCATATATTTT	CSVGQSAGNTIYF
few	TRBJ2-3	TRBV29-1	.	TGCAGCGTTGTGGGGCACTTCACAGATACGCAGTATTTT	CSVVGHFTDTQYF
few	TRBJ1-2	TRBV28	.	TGTGCCAGCAGTTTTGAGAATCAGGGGTATGGCTACACCTTC	CASSFENQGYGYTF
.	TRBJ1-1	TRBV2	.	TGTGCCAGCAGTCAATCACAGGCAGCGAAGACTGAAGCTTTCTTT	CASSQSQAAKTEAFF
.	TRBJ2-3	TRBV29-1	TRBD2	TGCAGCGTTGAAAGCACCGGGACTAGCTCAGATACGCAGTATTTT	CSVESTGTSSDTQYF
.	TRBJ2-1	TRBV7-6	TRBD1	TGTGCCAGCAGCACTGGACAGGGGATTAACCCTGAGCAGTTCTTC	CASSTGQGINPEQFF
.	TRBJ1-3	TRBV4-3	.	TGCGCCAGCAGCCAAGATCTGGGATCTGGAAACACCATATATTTT	CASSQDLGSGNTIYF
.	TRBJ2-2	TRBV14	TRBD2	TGTGCCAGCAGCCAAGATATCCTAGCGGGAGGGGAGCTGTTTTTT	CASSQDILAGGELFF
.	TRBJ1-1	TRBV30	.	TGTGCCTGGAGTTTTAACACTGAAGCTTTCTTT	CAWSFNTEAFF